The 4 T cell receptor beta chains below all came from one sample that was sequenced in a study of blood T cell repertoires in COVID-19. The data were produced by immunoSEQ multiplex PCR, yet TCRdb's version contains in-frame clones alone and is incomplete. The table has around 260,000 clones, approximately 90% seen once. The sequenced sample was peripheral blood. The receptors were sampled from a man between 18 and 35 years old with active or convalescent COVID-19.

V gene TRBV6-5 combines with J gene TRBJ2-7, with 9 positions matching TRBD1. The germline V gene has CDR1 MNHEY and CDR2 SVGAGI. V lost 10 bases to trimming and J lost 1 base; unmatched junction nucleotides: 5. The length of the CDR3 is 13 residues. Here the CDR3 DNA reads TGTGCCATCCTGACAGGGGGGTCCTACGAGCAGTACTTC. Protein sequence: CAILTGGSYEQYF.

The V and J genes are TRBV28 and TRBJ1-1; 7 bases agree with TRBD1. The germline V gene has CDR1 MDHEN and CDR2 SYDVKM. This CDR3 comprises 20 residues. V shed 6 bases and J 1 base; nucleotides not matched to a gene: 23. CDR3 sequence reads: CASRIPKTGTDLFWNTEAFF. The CDR3 nucleotides are TGTGCCAGCAGGATCCCGAAAACCGGGACAGACCTTTTTTGGAACACTGAAGCTTTCTTT.

V is TRBV19 and J is TRBJ1-1; D not resolved. V lost 7 bases and J lost 8, with 14 bases in between. The CDR3 contains 12 residues. Per germline, CDR1 LNHDA and CDR2 SQIVND (reference sequence). This CDR3 is CASTRLEGEAFF. CDR3 nucleotides: TGTGCCAGTACCCGCCTCGAGGGAGAAGCTTTCTTT.

The rearrangement uses TRBV7-9 and TRBJ1-2; possible D gene TRBD1, 5 bases. From germline, CDR1 is SEHNR and CDR2 FQNEAQ (reference sequence). The CDR3 is 13 residues long. V lost 5 bases, J lost 2 bases, and 9 bases lay in between. The DNA for the CDR3 is TGTGCCAGCAGCCTAGGGGAGAACTATGGCTACACCTTC. Encoded protein: CASSLGENYGYTF.